This T cell receptor (beta chain) was captured by sequencing in a study of cytomegalovirus exposure and HLA in healthy donors. PCR involved 60 Vbeta and 13 Jbeta primers. Profiling relied on immunoSEQ multiplex PCR, and the TCRdb table lists in-frame clones only, not all of them. This sample yields 200,000 to 250,000 clones, of which around nine tenths are seen a single time; around 1% belongs to the top ten. Study observations and caveats: The authors excluded some V segments, including TRBV6-2 and TRBV6-3, as indistinguishable. On later analysis, the bulk of CMV-associated TCR beta chains appeared to be HLA-restricted. A later analysis linked 15,000 to 20,000 TCR beta sequences to HLA alleles at 0.05 false discovery rate.

Points on this clone: No antigen is known for it.

The germline gives CDR1 MNHEY, CDR2 SVGAGI. V dropped 4 bases and J dropped 3 bases, with 16 bases sitting between them. The CDR3 runs 16 residues. V usage is TRBV6-5 and J usage is TRBJ2-4; D possibly corresponds to TRBD1 (8 bases). The TCR originated in a woman in her late teens or twenties in good health and CMV-seronegative. Sequenced sample: PBMCs. The CDR3 reads CASSSSGGGGKNIQYF. The CDR3 DNA is TGTGCCAGCAGTTCGTCAGGGGGCGGGGGCAAAAACATTCAGTACTTC.